This T cell receptor beta chain was recovered during a study of CD8 T cells in ankylosing spondylitis. Points from the study as a whole: A TCR beta motif of fewer than 10 highly homologous variants seemed to mark ankylosing spondylitis blood. Disease-linked clones bore a CD8+ phenotype and were relatively rare in peripheral blood.

At least ten counts were recorded for this clonotype. Its matching antigen is unknown. Quantitative 5'-RACE was performed with molecular barcodes, and it yielded the TCR beta libraries. TCRdb re-called the 5' RACE reads with MiXCR, one entry per CDR3 protein. Of approximately 520,000 distinct CDR3 sequences listed, about 5.2% were seen once; the top ten hold around 3.5%. The length of the CDR3 is 10 residues. Trimming stripped 3 bases from V and 5 bases from J, with 4 bases between. Germline V gene lookup returns CDR1 SQVTM and CDR2 ANQGSEA. The sequence derives from a male donor with ankylosing spondylitis. The gene calls are TRBV29-1 and TRBJ1-1; unclear D gene. The sample comprised blood, either unsorted or a sorted T cell fraction (not recorded which). In nucleotides, the CDR3 is TGCAGCGTTGACGAGACTGAAGCTTTCTTT. Its translation: CSVDETEAFF. The whole variable domain, filled in from reference TRBV29-1 and TRBJ1-1, reads SAVISQKPSRDICQRGTSLTIQCQVDSQVTMMFWYRQQPGQSLTLIATANQGSEATYESGFVIDKFPISRPNLTFSTLTVSNMSPEDSSIYLCSVDETEAFFGQGTRLTVV.